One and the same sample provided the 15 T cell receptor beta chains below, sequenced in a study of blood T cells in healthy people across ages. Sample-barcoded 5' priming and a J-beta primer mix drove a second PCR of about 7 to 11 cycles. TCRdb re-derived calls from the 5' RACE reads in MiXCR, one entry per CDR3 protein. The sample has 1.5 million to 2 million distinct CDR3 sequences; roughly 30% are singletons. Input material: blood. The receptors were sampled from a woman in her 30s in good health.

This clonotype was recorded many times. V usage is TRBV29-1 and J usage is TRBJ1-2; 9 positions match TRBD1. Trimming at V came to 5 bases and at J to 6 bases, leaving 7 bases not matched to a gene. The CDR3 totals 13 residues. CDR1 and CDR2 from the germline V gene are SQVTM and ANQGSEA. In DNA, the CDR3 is TGCAGCGTTCTCTCCGGGACAGGGAATGGCTACACCTTC. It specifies CSVLSGTGNGYTF. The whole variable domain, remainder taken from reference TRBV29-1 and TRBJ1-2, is SAVISQKPSRDICQRGTSLTIQCQVDSQVTMMFWYRQQPGQSLTLIATANQGSEATYESGFVIDKFPISRPNLTFSTLTVSNMSPEDSSIYLCSVLSGTGNGYTFGSGTRLTVV.

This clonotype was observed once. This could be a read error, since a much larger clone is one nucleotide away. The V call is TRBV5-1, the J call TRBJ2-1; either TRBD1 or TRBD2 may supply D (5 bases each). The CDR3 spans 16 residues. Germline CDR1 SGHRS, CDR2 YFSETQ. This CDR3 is CASSPEGRLSYSEQFF. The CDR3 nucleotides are TGCGCCAGCAGCCCAGAGGGGCGTTTATCCTACAGTGAGCAGTTCTTC.

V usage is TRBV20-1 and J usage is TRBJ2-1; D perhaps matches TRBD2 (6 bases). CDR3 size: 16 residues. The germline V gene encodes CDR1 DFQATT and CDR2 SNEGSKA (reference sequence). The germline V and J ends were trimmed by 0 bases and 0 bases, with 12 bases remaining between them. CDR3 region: CSARELRRGSYNEQFF. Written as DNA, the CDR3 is TGCAGTGCTAGAGAGTTACGGAGGGGCTCCTACAATGAGCAGTTCTTC.

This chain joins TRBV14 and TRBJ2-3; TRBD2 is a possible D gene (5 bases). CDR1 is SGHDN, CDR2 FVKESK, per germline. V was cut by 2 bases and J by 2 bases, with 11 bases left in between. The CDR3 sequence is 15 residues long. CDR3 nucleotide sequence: TGTGCCAGCAGCCAATTGGGGAGATACACAGATACGCAGTATTTT. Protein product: CASSQLGRYTDTQYF.

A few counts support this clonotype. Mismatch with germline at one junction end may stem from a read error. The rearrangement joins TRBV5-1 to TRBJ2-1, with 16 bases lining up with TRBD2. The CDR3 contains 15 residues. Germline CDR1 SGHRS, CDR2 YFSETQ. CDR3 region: CTSGTSGGGYNEQFF. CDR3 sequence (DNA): TGCACCAGCGGGACTAGCGGGGGGGGCTACAATGAGCAGTTCTTC.

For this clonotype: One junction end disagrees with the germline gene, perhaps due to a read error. CDR3 protein: CASSEAGDRVYNEKFF. DNA of the CDR3: TGTGCCAGCAGTGAAGCGGGGGACAGGGTTTACAATGAGAAGTTCTTC. The chain joins TRBV6-1 to TRBJ2-1; 9 bases match TRBD1. Germline V lookup: CDR1 MNHNS, CDR2 SASEGT. The CDR3 loop spans 16 amino acids.

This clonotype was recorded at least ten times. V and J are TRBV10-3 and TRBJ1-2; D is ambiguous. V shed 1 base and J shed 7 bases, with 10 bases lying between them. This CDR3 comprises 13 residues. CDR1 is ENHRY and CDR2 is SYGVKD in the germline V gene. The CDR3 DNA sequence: TGTGCCATCAGTGAGTTGCAGTTGGGTGGCTACACCTTC. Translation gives CAISELQLGGYTF.

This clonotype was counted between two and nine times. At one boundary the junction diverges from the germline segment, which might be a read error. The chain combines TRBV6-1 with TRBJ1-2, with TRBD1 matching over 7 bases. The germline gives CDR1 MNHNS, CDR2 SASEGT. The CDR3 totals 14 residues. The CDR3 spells CASRDGTANCGYTF. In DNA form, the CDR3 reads TGTGCCAGCAGGGATGGGACAGCAAACTGTGGCTACACCTTC.

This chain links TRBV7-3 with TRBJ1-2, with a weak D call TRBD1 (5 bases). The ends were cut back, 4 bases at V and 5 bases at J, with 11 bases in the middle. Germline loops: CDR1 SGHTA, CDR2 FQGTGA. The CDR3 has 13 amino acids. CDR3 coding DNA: TGTGCCAGCAGCTCAACGAGGGGTTATGGCTACACCTTC. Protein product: CASSSTRGYGYTF. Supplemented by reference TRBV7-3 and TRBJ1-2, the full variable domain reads GAGVSQTPSNKVTEKGKYVELRCDPISGHTALYWYRQSLGQGPEFLIYFQGTGAADDSGLPNDRFFAVRPEGSVSTLKIQRTERGDSAVYLCASSSTRGYGYTFGSGTRLTVV.

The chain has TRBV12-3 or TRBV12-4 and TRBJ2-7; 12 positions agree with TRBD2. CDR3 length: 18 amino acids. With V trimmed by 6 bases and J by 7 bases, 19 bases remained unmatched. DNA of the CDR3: TGTGCCAGCAGCTCTGGACTAGCGGGACACTCGTCTAGCAGTGAGCAGTACTTC. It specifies CASSSGLAGHSSSSEQYF.

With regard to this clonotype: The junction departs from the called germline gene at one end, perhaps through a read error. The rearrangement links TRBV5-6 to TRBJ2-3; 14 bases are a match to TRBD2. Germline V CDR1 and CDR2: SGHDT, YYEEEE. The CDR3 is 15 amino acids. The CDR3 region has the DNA TGTACCAGCAGCCCGGGACTAGCGGGAGACGATACGCAGTATTTT. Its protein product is CTSSPGLAGDDTQYF.

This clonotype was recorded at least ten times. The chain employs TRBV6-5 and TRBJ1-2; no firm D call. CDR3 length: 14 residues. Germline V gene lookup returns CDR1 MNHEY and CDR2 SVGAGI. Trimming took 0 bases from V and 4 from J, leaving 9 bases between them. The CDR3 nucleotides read TGTGCCAGCAGTTACTCGATTGGTGGCTATGGCTACACCTTC. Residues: CASSYSIGGYGYTF.

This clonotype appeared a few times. The CDR3 is CASSFPGQGALRANVLTF. The DNA for the CDR3 is TGTGCCAGCAGCTTTCCGGGACAGGGGGCTTTGAGAGCCAACGTCCTGACTTTC. The gene calls are TRBV7-2 and TRBJ2-6; 12 bases agree with TRBD1. CDR3 length equals 18 residues. Germline V gene data show CDR1 as SGHTA and CDR2 as FQGNSA. Trimming at V came to 3 bases and at J to 7 bases, leaving 10 bases not matched to a gene.

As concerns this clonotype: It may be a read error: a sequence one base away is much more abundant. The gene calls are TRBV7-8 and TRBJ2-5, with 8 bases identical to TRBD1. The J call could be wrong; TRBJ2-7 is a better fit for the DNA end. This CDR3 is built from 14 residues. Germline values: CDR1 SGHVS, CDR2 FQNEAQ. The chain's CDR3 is CASSLRTGSDEQYF. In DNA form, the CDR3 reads TGTGCCAGCAGCTTGAGGACAGGGTCGGACGAGCAGTACTTC.

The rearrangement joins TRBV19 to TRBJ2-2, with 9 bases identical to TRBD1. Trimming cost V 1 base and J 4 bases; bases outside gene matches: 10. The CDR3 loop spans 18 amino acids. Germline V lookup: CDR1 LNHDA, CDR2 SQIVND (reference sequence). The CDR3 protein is CASSIGGFGTGTTGELFF. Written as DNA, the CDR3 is TGTGCCAGTAGTATAGGAGGATTCGGGACAGGGACCACCGGGGAGCTGTTTTTT. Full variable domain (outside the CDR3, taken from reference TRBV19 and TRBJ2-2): DGGITQSPKYLFRKEGQNVTLSCEQNLNHDAMYWYRQDPGQGLRLIYYSQIVNDFQKGDIAEGYSVSREKKESFPLTVTSAQKNPTAFYLCASSIGGFGTGTTGELFFGEGSRLTVL.